This entry describes one T cell receptor (beta chain). What it binds is not known. This sample stems from a study of OX40 agonist ivuxolimab in advanced cancers. At the level of the study: Prior anti-PD-1, anti-PD-L1 or anti-CTLA-4 therapy was allowed; 40% had some. Findings of the study overall: The authors did not determine the antigen specificity of the expanded peripheral T cells.

The table came from immunoSEQ multiplex PCR; TCRdb's copy has only in-frame clones and leaves some out. In the table there are about 73,000 clones, about 89% of which are singletons. The length of the CDR3 is 15 residues. Losses at the gene ends were 1 base for V and 6 bases for J; bases not matched to a gene: 6. Germline-derived CDR1 and CDR2 are WNHNN and SYGVQD (reference sequence). The V and J genes are TRBV10-1 and TRBJ2-3, with TRBD1 identical over 8 bases. This clonotype was obtained from an adult with an advanced solid tumor such as melanoma, head and neck, liver or kidney cancer. This specimen was CD4+ or CD8+ T cells sorted from blood, taken in a trial of the OX40 agonist ivuxolimab. The CDR3 nucleotides are TGCGCCAGCAGTGAGTTTGGACAGGGATCGGATACGCAGTATTTT. Translating it yields CASSEFGQGSDTQYF.